The next 20 T cell receptor beta chains were all read from a single sample in a study of T-cell reconstitution after alpha-beta-depleted transplantation in children. The authors prepared the TCRbeta library with unique molecular identifiers. TCRdb reprocessed the PCR reads via MiXCR and lists one record per CDR3 protein. The table shows a few hundred thousand distinct CDR3 sequences, with roughly 30% occurring only once. Sequenced here: PBMCs, sampled before TCRalphabeta/CD19-depleted stem cell transplant. The receptors come from a boy under three years old with Wiskott-Aldrich syndrome, due to receive a stem cell transplant.

This clonotype was observed a handful of times. The chain has TRBV20-1 and TRBJ2-1, with D uncertain. In germline, CDR1 is DFQATT, CDR2 SNEGSKA (reference sequence). Trimming pared 6 bases from V and 7 bases from J, leaving 10 bases between. CDR3 length: 11 residues. CDR3 in DNA: TGCAGTGCACCTCGGATGAATGAGCAGTTCTTC. Amino acids: CSAPRMNEQFF.

The chain links TRBV10-3 to TRBJ2-5, with 7 bases identical to TRBD1. Germline-derived CDR1 and CDR2 are ENHRY and SYGVKD. The V and J ends lost 0 bases and 3 bases, in that order; junction bases with no gene match: 4. The CDR3 sequence is 15 residues long. CDR3 nucleotide sequence: TGTGCCATCAGTGAGTCCCGACAGGGTAAAGAGACCCAGTACTTC. It codes for CAISESRQGKETQYF.

This clonotype has a handful of counts. The V gene is TRBV5-1, the J gene TRBJ1-3, with a tentative D call TRBD1 (6 bases). Germline V gene data show CDR1 as SGHRS and CDR2 as YFSETQ. V was cut by 4 bases and J by 4 bases, with 9 bases left in between. The CDR3 runs 13 residues. The CDR3 bases are TGCGCCAGCAGCCGGGACACAGGAAACACCATATATTTT. It specifies CASSRDTGNTIYF.

The V gene is TRBV5-1, the J gene TRBJ2-1, with 7 bases aligning to TRBD1. The CDR3 has 15 amino acids. V was clipped by 4 bases and J by 1 base; unmatched bases: 5. The germline gives CDR1 SGHRS, CDR2 YFSETQ. The CDR3: CASSPQGDSYNEQFF. CDR3 DNA sequence: TGCGCCAGCAGCCCGCAGGGGGATTCCTACAATGAGCAGTTCTTC.

V is TRBV5-1 and J is TRBJ2-5, with D perhaps TRBD2 (6 bases). In germline, CDR1 is SGHRS, CDR2 YFSETQ. V lost 6 bases to trimming and J lost 4 bases, with 13 bases between them. The CDR3 length is 13 residues. The CDR3 region has the DNA TGCGCCAGCAAGTTCGACGGGGGAGAGACCCAGTACTTC. Amino acid sequence: CASKFDGGETQYF.

The chain uses TRBV10-2 and TRBJ2-1; D remains ambiguous. The germline V gene encodes CDR1 WSHSY and CDR2 SAAADI. This CDR3 contains 14 residues. The V and J ends lost 0 bases and 11 bases respectively, with 14 bases between them. CDR3 sequence (DNA): TGCGCCAGCAGTGAGTCGATGGGTGGTCAGCAGCAGTTCTTC. Translation gives CASSESMGGQQQFF.

Concerning this clonotype itself: One end of the junction does not line up with germline, which may come from a read error. Here the CDR3 DNA reads TGTGCTAGCAGTTCAAGAATAACTTCAAAAATCACAGATACGCAGTATTTT. This translates into CASSSRITSKITDTQYF. The chain has TRBV12-3 or TRBV12-4 and TRBJ2-3; no firm D call. This CDR3 is built from 17 residues.

This clonotype has a handful of counts. The V and J genes are TRBV6-2 or TRBV6-3 and TRBJ2-1; D might be TRBD1 (5 bases). The length of the CDR3 is 14 residues. Germline lookup yields CDR1 MNHEY and CDR2 SVGEGT. Trimming removed 5 bases at V and 8 bases at J, with 16 bases between. The CDR3 loop is CASSPRTSSDEQFF. CDR3 coding DNA: TGTGCCAGCAGTCCCCGGACATCATCGGATGAGCAGTTCTTC.

This clonotype was detected only a few times. V usage is TRBV5-6 and J usage is TRBJ2-2; D is undetermined. Trimming removed 5 bases at V and 5 bases at J, with 13 bases between. CDR3 length equals 14 residues. Germline V gene lookup returns CDR1 SGHDT and CDR2 YYEEEE. Here the CDR3 reads CASSSDPITGELFF. The CDR3 DNA follows: TGTGCCAGCAGTTCGGACCCTATTACCGGGGAGCTGTTTTTT.

The chain uses TRBV7-2 and TRBJ2-1; D ambiguous. Germline CDR1 reads SGHTA; CDR2 reads FQGNSA. The CDR3 loop spans 12 amino acids. V gave up 4 bases and J gave up 16 bases, with 17 bases separating them. CDR3: CASSSDTRECFF. The CDR3 DNA reads as TGTGCCAGCAGCTCAGACACACGCGAGTGTTTCTTC.

This clonotype was recorded a few times. V is TRBV5-4 and J is TRBJ2-5; the D gene could be TRBD1 or TRBD2 (5 bases each). The CDR3 runs 15 residues. Germline CDR1 SGHNT, CDR2 YYREEE (reference sequence). V lost 4 bases and J 5 bases, leaving 18 bases between the germline ends. The CDR3 nucleotides are TGTGCCAGCAGCGCACCCTCCGGGACGCGGGAGACCCAGTACTTC. It encodes CASSAPSGTRETQYF. The full variable domain, completed using reference TRBV5-4 and TRBJ2-5, is ETGVTQSPTHLIKTRGQQVTLRCSSQSGHNTVSWYQQALGQGPQFIFQYYREEENGRGNFPPRFSGLQFPNYSSELNVNALELDDSALYLCASSAPSGTRETQYFGPGTRLLVL.

This clonotype has only a few counts. The rearrangement joins TRBV30 to TRBJ1-1; D remains ambiguous. Germline-derived CDR1 and CDR2 are GTSNPN and SVGIG (reference sequence). The germline V and J ends were trimmed by 3 bases and 1 base, with 9 bases remaining between them. CDR3 length equals 13 residues. CDR3 in amino acids: CAWRKQTNTEAFF. The CDR3 coding sequence is TGTGCCTGGAGGAAACAGACGAACACTGAAGCTTTCTTT.

The chain is built from TRBV11-2 and TRBJ2-2, with 8 bases aligning to TRBD1. The CDR3 sequence is 16 residues long. Germline lookup yields CDR1 SGHAT and CDR2 FQNNGV. V dropped 0 bases and J dropped 0; count of bases not matched to a gene: 0. The CDR3 coding sequence is TGTGCCAGCAGCTTAGAGACAGGGGCGAACACCGGGGAGCTGTTTTTT. Its translation: CASSLETGANTGELFF. The variable domain in full, with the rest retrieved from reference TRBV11-2 and TRBJ2-2, is EAGVAQSPRYKIIEKRQSVAFWCNPISGHATLYWYQQILGQGPKLLIQFQNNGVVDDSQLPKDRFSAERLKGVDSTLKIQPAKLEDSAVYLCASSLETGANTGELFFGEGSRLTVL.

A few counts support this clonotype. The rearrangement uses TRBV6-1 and TRBJ1-2, with TRBD1 identical over 8 bases. Germline V gives CDR1 MNHNS, CDR2 SASEGT. The CDR3 sequence is 14 residues long. V trimming: 7 bases; J trimming: 3 bases; junction bases outside the gene matches: 7. CDR3 residues: CASKPGGAYYGYTF. The DNA for the CDR3 is TGTGCCAGCAAGCCAGGGGGCGCCTACTATGGCTACACCTTC.

The chain recombines TRBV24-1 with TRBJ1-5; D is undetermined. V dropped 5 bases and J dropped 5 bases, with 6 bases sitting between them. Germline CDR1 reads KGHDR; CDR2 reads SFDVKD. This CDR3 spans 12 amino acids. The CDR3 spells CATSGGDQPQHF. The CDR3 nucleotides are TGTGCCACCAGTGGGGGAGATCAGCCCCAGCATTTT.

Concerning this clonotype itself: A read error may account for a junction end that differs from germline. This sequence joins TRBV5-1 and TRBJ2-1, with unresolved D. Germline lookup yields CDR1 SGHRS and CDR2 YFSETQ. The length of the CDR3 is 15 residues. CDR3 nucleotides: TGCGCCAGCAGCTTGAGTTTGCGCTCCTACAATGAGCATTTCTTC. Translating it yields CASSLSLRSYNEHFF.

The CDR3 loop is CSATYATNEKLFF. CDR3 in DNA: TGCAGTGCCACATACGCAACTAATGAAAAACTGTTTTTT. The chain recombines TRBV20-1 with TRBJ1-4; D is uncertain. V was shortened by 6 bases and J by 0 bases, with 8 bases between the two germline ends. CDR3 length equals 13 residues. The V gene's germline CDR1 is DFQATT and CDR2 SNEGSKA (reference sequence).

The genes are TRBV11-2 and TRBJ2-1; D may be TRBD1 (6 bases). The V and J ends lost 8 bases and 6 bases respectively, with 14 bases between them. Germline V CDR1 and CDR2: SGHAT, FQNNGV. This CDR3 comprises 13 residues. The CDR3 is CASGRGLINEQFF. CDR3 DNA: TGTGCCAGCGGAAGGGGGTTGATCAATGAGCAGTTCTTC.

CDR3 residues: CASSYSLAAFNEQFF. CDR3 DNA: TGTGCCAGCAGTTACTCACTAGCCGCGTTCAATGAGCAGTTCTTC. The chain is built from TRBV12-3 or TRBV12-4 and TRBJ2-1; maybe TRBD2 (6 bases). The V and J ends lost 4 bases and 6 bases respectively, with 16 bases between them. This CDR3 comprises 15 residues.

This clonotype came up a few times. The chain has TRBV7-6 and TRBJ2-7, with D uncertain. The V and J ends lost 1 base and 2 bases respectively, with 12 bases between them. Germline V CDR1 and CDR2: SGHVS, FNYEAQ. There are 15 residues in the CDR3. The CDR3 here is CASSLGVGSTYEQYF. The CDR3 region has the DNA TGTGCCAGCAGCTTAGGAGTTGGTAGCACCTACGAGCAGTACTTC.